This T cell receptor beta chain originates from a study of Tregs in tolerant kidney transplant recipients. Study summary: Related graft donors supplied nonmyeloablative bone marrow transplants, and mixed chimerism was transient.

Note on this clone: Its antigen is not identified.

Unstimulated regulatory T cells (CD4+CD25+CD127-), CD4+CD25- non-regulatory cells, CD4 and CD8 cells were FACS-sorted from thawed PBMCs. The method was immunoSEQ multiplex PCR; TCRdb's version includes in-frame clones alone and lacks a portion of them. The profile shows approximately 75,000 clones, around 93% of them singletons. The study's findings and limits: Some patients' samples used different primers over time, so nucleotide sequences weren't comparable. Expanding Tregs on activated donor B cells appeared to best identify donor-specific TCRbeta clones.

This CDR3 comprises 15 residues. Trimming pared 4 bases from V and 7 bases from J, leaving 16 bases between. In germline, CDR1 is LNHDA, CDR2 SQIVND (reference sequence). This TCR was sampled from a human donor who received a combined kidney and bone marrow transplant. The chain couples TRBV19 to TRBJ1-4; D is uncertain. The sequencing here drew on Tregs from blood, taken before the transplant. This CDR3 is CASSSRGTAFEKLFF. CDR3 coding DNA: TGTGCCAGTAGTAGCCGGGGTACCGCTTTTGAAAAACTGTTTTTT. Variable domain in full (rest from reference TRBV19 and TRBJ1-4): DGGITQSPKYLFRKEGQNVTLSCEQNLNHDAMYWYRQDPGQGLRLIYYSQIVNDFQKGDIAEGYSVSREKKESFPLTVTSAQKNPTAFYLCASSSRGTAFEKLFFGSGTQLSVL.